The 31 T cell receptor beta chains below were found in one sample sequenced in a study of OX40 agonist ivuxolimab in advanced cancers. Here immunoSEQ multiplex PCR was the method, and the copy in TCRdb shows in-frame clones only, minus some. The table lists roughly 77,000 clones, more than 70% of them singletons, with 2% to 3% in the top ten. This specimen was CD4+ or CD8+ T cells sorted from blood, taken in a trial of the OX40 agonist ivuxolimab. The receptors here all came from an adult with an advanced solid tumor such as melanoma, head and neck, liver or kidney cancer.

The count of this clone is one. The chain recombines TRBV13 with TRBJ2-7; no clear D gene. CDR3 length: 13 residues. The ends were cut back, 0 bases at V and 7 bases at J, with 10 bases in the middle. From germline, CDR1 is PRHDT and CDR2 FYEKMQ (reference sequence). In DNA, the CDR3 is TGTGCCAGCAGCTTAGGGGCCCTGGCAGAGCAGTACTTC. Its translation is CASSLGALAEQYF.

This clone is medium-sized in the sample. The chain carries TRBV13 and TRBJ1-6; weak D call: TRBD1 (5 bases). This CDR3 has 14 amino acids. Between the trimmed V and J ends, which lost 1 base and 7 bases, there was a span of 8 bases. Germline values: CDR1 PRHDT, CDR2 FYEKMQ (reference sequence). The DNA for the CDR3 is TGTGCCAGCAGCTTAGCGCGGGACAATTCACCCCTCCACTTT. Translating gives CASSLARDNSPLHF.

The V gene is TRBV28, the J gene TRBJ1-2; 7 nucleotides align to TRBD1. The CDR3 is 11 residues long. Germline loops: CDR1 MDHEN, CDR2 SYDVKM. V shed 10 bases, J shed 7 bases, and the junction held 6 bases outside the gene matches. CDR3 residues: CATRGSGGYTF. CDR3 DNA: TGTGCCACCAGGGGGTCGGGTGGCTACACCTTC.

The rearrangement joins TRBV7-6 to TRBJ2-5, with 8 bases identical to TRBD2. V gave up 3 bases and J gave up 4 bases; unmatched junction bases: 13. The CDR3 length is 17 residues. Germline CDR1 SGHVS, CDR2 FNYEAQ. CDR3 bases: TGTGCCAGCAGCTTCTCAGCCGGGACTAGTGGAGGAGAGACCCAGTACTTC. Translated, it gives CASSFSAGTSGGETQYF. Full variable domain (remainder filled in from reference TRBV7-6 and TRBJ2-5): GAGVSQSPRYKVTKRGQDVALRCDPISGHVSLYWYRQALGQGPEFLTYFNYEAQQDKSGLPNDRFSAERPEGSISTLTIQRTEQRDSAMYRCASSFSAGTSGGETQYFGPGTRLLVL.

CDR3 sequence reads: CASSVDNSSYEQYF. CDR3 DNA sequence: TGTGCCAGCAGCGTAGATAACAGCTCCTACGAGCAGTACTTC. The chain combines TRBV9 with TRBJ2-7; no reliable D call. In germline, CDR1 is SGDLS, CDR2 YYNGEE. V shed 0 bases and J shed 0 bases, with 7 bases lying between them. The length of the CDR3 is 14 residues.

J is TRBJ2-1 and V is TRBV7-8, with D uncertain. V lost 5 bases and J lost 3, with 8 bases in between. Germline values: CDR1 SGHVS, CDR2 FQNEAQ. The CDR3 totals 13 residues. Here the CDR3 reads CASSLRSYNEQFF. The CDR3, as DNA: TGTGCCAGCAGCCTCAGAAGCTACAATGAGCAGTTCTTC.

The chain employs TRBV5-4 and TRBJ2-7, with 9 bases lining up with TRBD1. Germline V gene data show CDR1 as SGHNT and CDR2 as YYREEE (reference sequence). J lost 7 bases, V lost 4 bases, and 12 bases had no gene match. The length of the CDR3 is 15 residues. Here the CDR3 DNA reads TGTGCCAGCAGCATACCGGGACAGGGTTCTGGAGAGCAGTACTTC. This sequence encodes CASSIPGQGSGEQYF.

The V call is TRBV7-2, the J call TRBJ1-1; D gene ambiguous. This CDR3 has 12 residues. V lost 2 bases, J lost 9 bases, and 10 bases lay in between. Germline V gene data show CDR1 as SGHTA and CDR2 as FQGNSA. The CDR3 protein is CASSLSGSQAFF. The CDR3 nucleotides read TGTGCCAGCAGCTTATCCGGGTCGCAAGCTTTCTTT.

CDR3 amino acids: CASSLVGPSPLHF. DNA of the CDR3: TGTGCCAGCAGCTTGGTGGGTCCTTCACCCCTCCACTTT. The chain carries TRBV5-4 and TRBJ1-6; no clear D gene. V lost 0 bases and J lost 9, with 7 bases in between. The CDR3 runs to 13 residues. In germline, CDR1 is SGHNT, CDR2 YYREEE (reference sequence).

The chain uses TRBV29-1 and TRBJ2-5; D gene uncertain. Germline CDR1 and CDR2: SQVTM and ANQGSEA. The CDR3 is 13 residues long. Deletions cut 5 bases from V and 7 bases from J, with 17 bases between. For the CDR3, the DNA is TGCAGCGTTTCGGTGCCCGGGTTGGGGACCCAGTACTTC. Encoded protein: CSVSVPGLGTQYF.

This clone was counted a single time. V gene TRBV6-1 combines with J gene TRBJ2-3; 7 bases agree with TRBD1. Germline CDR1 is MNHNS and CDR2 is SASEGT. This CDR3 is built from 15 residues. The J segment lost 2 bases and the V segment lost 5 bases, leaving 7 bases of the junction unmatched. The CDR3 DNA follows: TGTGCCAGCAGTTTCTTCGGACAGGCCACAGATACGCAGTATTTT. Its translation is CASSFFGQATDTQYF.

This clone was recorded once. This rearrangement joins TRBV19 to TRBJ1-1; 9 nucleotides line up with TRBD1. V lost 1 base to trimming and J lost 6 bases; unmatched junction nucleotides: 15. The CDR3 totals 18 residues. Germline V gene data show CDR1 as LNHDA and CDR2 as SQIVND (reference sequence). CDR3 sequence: CASSIVKLRDREASEAFF. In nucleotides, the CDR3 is TGTGCCAGTAGTATAGTCAAGTTGCGGGACAGGGAAGCCTCTGAAGCTTTCTTT.

This CDR3 reads CASSRGSLTDTQYF. CDR3 in DNA: TGTGCCAGCAGCCGTGGATCCCTCACAGATACGCAGTATTTT. The chain carries TRBV7-3 and TRBJ2-3, with no clear D. CDR3 size: 14 residues. V lost 5 bases and J 2 bases, leaving 11 bases between the germline ends. Germline CDR1 is SGHTA and CDR2 is FQGTGA.

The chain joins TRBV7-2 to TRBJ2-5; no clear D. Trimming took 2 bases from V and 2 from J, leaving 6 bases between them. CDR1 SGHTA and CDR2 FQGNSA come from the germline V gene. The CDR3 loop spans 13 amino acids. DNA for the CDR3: TGTGCCAGCAGCTTACACAATCAAGAGACCCAGTACTTC. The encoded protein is CASSLHNQETQYF.

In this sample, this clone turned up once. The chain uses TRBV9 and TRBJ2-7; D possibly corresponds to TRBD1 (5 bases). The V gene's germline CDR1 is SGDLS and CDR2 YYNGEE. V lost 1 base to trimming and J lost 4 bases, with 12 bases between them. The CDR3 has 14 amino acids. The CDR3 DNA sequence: TGTGCCAGCAGCGTAACGGACATCGGGTACGAGCAGTACTTC. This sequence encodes CASSVTDIGYEQYF.

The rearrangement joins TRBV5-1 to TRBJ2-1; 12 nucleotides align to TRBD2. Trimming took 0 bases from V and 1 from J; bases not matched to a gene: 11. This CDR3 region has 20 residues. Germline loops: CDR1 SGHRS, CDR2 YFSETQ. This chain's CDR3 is CASSLARLAGGPQSYNEQFF. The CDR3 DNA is TGCGCCAGCAGCTTGGCCAGGCTAGCGGGGGGGCCCCAGTCCTACAATGAGCAGTTCTTC.

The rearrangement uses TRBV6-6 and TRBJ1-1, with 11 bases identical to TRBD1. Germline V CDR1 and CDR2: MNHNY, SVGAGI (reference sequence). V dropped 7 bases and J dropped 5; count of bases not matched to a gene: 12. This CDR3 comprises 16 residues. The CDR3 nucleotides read TGTGCCAGCACCTGGGACAGGGGGGTGGGTGTAACTGAAGCTTTCTTT. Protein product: CASTWDRGVGVTEAFF.

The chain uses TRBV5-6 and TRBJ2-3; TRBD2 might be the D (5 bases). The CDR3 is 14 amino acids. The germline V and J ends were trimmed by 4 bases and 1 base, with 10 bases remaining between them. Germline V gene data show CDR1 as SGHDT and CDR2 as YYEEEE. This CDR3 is CASSARARTDTQYF. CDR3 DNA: TGTGCCAGCAGCGCGAGGGCTCGCACAGATACGCAGTATTTT.

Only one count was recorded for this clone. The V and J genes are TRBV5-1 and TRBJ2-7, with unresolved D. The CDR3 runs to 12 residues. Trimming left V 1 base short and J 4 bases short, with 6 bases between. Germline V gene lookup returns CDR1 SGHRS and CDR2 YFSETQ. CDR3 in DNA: TGCGCCAGCAGCTTGAACAGATACGAGCAGTACTTC. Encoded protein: CASSLNRYEQYF.

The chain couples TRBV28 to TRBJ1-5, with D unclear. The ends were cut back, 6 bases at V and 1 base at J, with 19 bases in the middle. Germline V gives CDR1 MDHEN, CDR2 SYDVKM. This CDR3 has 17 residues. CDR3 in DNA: TGTGCCAGCAGGCTCGCGGGATACAAGAAAAGCAATCAGCCCCAGCATTTT. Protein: CASRLAGYKKSNQPQHF.

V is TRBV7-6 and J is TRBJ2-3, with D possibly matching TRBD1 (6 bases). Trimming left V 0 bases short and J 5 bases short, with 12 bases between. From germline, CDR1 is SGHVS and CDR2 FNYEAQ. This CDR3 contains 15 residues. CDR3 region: CASSLALQGRDTQYF. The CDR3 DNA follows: TGTGCCAGCAGCTTAGCGCTTCAGGGGCGAGATACGCAGTATTTT.

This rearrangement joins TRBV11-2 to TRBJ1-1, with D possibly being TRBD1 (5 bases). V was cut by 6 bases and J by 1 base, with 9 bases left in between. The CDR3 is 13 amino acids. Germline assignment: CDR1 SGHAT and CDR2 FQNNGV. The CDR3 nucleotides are TGTGCCAGCAGTCCAAGGGGGAACACTGAAGCTTTCTTT. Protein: CASSPRGNTEAFF.

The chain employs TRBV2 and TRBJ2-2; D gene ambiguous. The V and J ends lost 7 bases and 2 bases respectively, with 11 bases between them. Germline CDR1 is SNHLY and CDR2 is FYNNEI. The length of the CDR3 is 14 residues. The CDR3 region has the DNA TGTGCCAGCAACCGGCAGATTAACACCGGGGAGCTGTTTTTT. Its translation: CASNRQINTGELFF.

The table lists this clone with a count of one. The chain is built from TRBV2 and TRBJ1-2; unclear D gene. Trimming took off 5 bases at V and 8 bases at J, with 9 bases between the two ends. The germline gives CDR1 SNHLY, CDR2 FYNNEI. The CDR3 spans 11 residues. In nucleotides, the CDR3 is TGTGCCAGCAGTATAAATGAGGGCTACACCTTC. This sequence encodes CASSINEGYTF.

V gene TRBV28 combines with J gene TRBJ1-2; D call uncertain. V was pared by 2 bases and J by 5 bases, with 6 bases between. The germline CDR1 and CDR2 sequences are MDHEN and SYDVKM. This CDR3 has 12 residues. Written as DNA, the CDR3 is TGTGCCAGCAGTTTAGCGAGTTATGGCTACACCTTC. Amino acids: CASSLASYGYTF.

The CDR3: CASSQEADTQYF. The DNA for the CDR3 is TGTGCCAGTTCACAGGAAGCAGATACGCAGTATTTT. V gene TRBV19 combines with J gene TRBJ2-3, with D possibly matching TRBD1 (5 bases). With 8 bases removed from V and 4 bases from J, the gap between germline ends came to 10 bases. Germline values: CDR1 LNHDA, CDR2 SQIVND (reference sequence). There are 12 residues in the CDR3.

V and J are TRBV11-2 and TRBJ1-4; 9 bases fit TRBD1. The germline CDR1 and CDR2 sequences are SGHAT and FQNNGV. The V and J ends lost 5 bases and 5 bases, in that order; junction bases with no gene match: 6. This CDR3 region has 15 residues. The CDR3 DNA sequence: TGTGCCAGCAGCCTGTGGACAGGGGAGAATGAAAAACTGTTTTTT. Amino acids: CASSLWTGENEKLFF.

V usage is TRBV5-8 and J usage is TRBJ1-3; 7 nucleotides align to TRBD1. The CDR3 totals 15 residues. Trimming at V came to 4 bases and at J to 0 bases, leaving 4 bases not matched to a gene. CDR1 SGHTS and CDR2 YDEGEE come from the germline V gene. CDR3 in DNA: TGTGCCAGCAGCACTGGACAGGTCTCTGGAAACACCATATATTTT. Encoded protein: CASSTGQVSGNTIYF.

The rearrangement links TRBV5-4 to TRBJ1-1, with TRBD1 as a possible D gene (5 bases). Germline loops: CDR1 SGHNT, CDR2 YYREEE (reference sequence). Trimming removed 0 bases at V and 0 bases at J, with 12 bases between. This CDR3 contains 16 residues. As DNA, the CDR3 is TGTGCCAGCAGCTTGGTTGGAGGGACGGTGAACACTGAAGCTTTCTTT. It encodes CASSLVGGTVNTEAFF. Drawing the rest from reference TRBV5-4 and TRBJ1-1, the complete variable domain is ETGVTQSPTHLIKTRGQQVTLRCSSQSGHNTVSWYQQALGQGPQFIFQYYREEENGRGNFPPRFSGLQFPNYSSELNVNALELDDSALYLCASSLVGGTVNTEAFFGQGTRLTVV.

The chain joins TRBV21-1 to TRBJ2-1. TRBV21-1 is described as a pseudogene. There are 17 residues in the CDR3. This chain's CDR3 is CASSKASAGSSYNEQFF. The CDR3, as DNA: TGTGCCAGCAGCAAAGCGTCGGCAGGGAGCTCCTACAATGAGCAGTTCTTC.

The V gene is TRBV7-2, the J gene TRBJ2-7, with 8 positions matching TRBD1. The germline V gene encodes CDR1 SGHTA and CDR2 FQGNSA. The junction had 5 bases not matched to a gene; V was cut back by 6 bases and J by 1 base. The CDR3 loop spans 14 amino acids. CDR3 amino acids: CASRFTGGSYEQYF. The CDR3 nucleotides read TGTGCCAGCAGATTTACAGGGGGGTCCTACGAGCAGTACTTC.